The rows below give T cell receptor beta chains drawn from one sample of a study of blood T cells in healthy people across ages. From the 5' RACE reads, TCRdb called clonotypes with MiXCR, one entry per CDR3 protein. This table holds 800,000 to 1,000,000 distinct CDR3 sequences, about 48% found once. Material: blood. The receptors originated from a man aged 30 to 39 in good health. Each CDR3 is given with its conserved first and last residue. Each record gives: CDR3 protein, CDR3 DNA, D gene, V gene, clone size, J gene. The D gene is left open where the match is weak. Clone size appears in some rows only: once, few, many, or a class for an expanded clone.

CDR3: CASVRGDTQYF; DNA: TGTGCCAGCGTCCGGGGCGATACGCAGTATTTT; D: NA; V: TRBV7-9; size: NA; J: TRBJ2-3
CDR3: CASSRNYFGTVNTEAFF; DNA: TGTGCCAGCAGCCGCAATTACTTCGGGACCGTGAACACTGAAGCTTTCTTT; D: NA; V: TRBV7-3; size: NA; J: TRBJ1-1
CDR3: CASRVQGEKLFF; DNA: TGTGCCAGCAGGGTTCAGGGAGAAAAACTGTTTTTT; D: NA; V: TRBV12-3/TRBV12-4; size: NA; J: TRBJ1-4
CDR3: CASSVGRAGQTYEQYF; DNA: TGTGCCAGCAGCGTAGGAAGAGCGGGGCAGACCTACGAGCAGTACTTC; D: TRBD2; V: TRBV9; size: once; J: TRBJ2-7
CDR3: CASSFSGISEQFF; DNA: TGCGCCAGCAGCTTTTCAGGGATAAGTGAGCAGTTCTTC; D: NA; V: TRBV5-1; size: few; J: TRBJ2-1
CDR3: CASSFVGAGSQETQYF; DNA: TGTGCCAGCAGTTTTGTCGGGGCGGGGAGCCAAGAGACCCAGTACTTC; D: NA; V: TRBV27; size: NA; J: TRBJ2-5
CDR3: CAAGQLAKNIQYF; DNA: TGTGCCGCAGGGCAACTAGCCAAAAACATTCAGTACTTC; D: NA; V: TRBV11-2; size: few; J: TRBJ2-4
CDR3: CSARAPGAGYGYTF; DNA: TGCAGTGCTAGAGCCCCAGGGGCTGGCTATGGCTACACCTTC; D: NA; V: TRBV20-1; size: NA; J: TRBJ1-2
CDR3: CASSLVPESYNEQYF; DNA: TGTGCCAGCAGCTTAGTCCCGGAGAGCTACAATGAGCAGTACTTC; D: NA; V: TRBV7-9; size: NA; J: TRBJ2-7
CDR3: CRGKTDRRGVNYGYTF; DNA: TGCAGGGGTAAAACGGACAGGCGAGGGGTTAACTATGGCTACACCTTC; D: TRBD1; V: TRBV20-1; size: few; J: TRBJ1-2
CDR3: CATSRDLGTRIDGYTF; DNA: TGTGCCACCAGCAGAGATCTAGGGACAAGAATCGATGGCTACACCTTC; D: NA; V: TRBV15; size: NA; J: TRBJ1-2
CDR3: CASSLGLHNEQFF; DNA: TGTGCCAGCAGCCTCGGCCTGCACAATGAGCAGTTCTTC; D: NA; V: TRBV12-3/TRBV12-4; size: many; J: TRBJ2-1
CDR3: CASSTTGLDGYTF; DNA: TGTGCCAGCAGCACGACAGGTCTGGATGGCTACACCTTC; D: NA; V: TRBV6-1; size: few; J: TRBJ1-2
CDR3: CASSYGALYTF; DNA: TGTGCCAGCAGTTACGGGGCCCTTTACACCTTC; D: NA; V: TRBV6-5; size: NA; J: TRBJ1-2
CDR3: CASSRTVTNTGELFF; DNA: TGTGCTAGCAGCCGTACAGTGACGAACACCGGGGAGCTGTTTTTT; D: NA; V: TRBV7-7; size: NA; J: TRBJ2-2
CDR3: CASGLGTGSGYTF; DNA: TGTGCTAGTGGTTTGGGGACAGGATCTGGCTACACCTTC; D: TRBD1; V: TRBV12-5; size: few; J: TRBJ1-2